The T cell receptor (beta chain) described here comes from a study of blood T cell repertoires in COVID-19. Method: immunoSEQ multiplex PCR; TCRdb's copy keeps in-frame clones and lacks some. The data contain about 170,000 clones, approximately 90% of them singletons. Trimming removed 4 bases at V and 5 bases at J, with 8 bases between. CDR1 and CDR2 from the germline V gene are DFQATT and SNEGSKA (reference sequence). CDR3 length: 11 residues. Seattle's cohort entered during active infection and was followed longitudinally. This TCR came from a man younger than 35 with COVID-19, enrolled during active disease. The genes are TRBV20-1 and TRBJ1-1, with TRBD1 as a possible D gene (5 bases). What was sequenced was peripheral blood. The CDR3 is CSATGWTEAFF. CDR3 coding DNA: TGCAGTGCTACAGGGTGGACTGAAGCTTTCTTT.